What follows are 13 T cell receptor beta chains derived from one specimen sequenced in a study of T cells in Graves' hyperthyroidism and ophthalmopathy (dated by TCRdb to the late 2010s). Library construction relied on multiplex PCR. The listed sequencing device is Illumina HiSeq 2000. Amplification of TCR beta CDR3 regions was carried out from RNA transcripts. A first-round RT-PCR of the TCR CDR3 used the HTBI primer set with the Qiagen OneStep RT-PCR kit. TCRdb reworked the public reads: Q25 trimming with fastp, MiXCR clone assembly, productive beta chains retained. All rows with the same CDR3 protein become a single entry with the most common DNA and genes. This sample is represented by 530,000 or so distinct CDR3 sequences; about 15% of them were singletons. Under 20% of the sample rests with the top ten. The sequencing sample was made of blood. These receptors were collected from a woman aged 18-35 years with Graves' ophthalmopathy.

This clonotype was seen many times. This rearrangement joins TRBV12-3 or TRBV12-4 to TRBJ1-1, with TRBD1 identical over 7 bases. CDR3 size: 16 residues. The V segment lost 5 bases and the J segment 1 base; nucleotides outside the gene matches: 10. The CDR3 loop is CASSETGTKPNTEAFF. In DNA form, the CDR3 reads TGTGCCAGCAGTGAGACAGGGACGAAACCGAACACTGAAGCTTTCTTT.

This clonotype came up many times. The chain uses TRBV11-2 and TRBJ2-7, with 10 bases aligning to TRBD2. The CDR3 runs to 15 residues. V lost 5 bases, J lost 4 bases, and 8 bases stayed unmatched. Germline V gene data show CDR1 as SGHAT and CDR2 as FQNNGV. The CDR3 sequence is CASSAPGLAYYEQYF. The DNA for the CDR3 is TGTGCCAGCAGCGCGCCGGGACTAGCGTATTACGAGCAGTACTTC. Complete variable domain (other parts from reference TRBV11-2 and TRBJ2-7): EAGVAQSPRYKIIEKRQSVAFWCNPISGHATLYWYQQILGQGPKLLIQFQNNGVVDDSQLPKDRFSAERLKGVDSTLKIQPAKLEDSAVYLCASSAPGLAYYEQYFGPGTRLTVT.

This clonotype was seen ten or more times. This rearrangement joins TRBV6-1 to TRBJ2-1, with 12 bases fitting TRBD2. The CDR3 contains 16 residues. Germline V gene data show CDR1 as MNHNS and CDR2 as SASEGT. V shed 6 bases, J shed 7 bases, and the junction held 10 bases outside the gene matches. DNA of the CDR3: TGTGCCAGCAGGGAACCTAGCGGGGGGGCGGGAAATGAGCAGTTCTTC. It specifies CASREPSGGAGNEQFF.

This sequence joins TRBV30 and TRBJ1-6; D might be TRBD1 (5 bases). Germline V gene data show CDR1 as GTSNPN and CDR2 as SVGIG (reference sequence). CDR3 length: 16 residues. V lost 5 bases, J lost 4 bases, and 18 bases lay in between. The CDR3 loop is CAWADTTRQYNSPLHF. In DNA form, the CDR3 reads TGTGCCTGGGCCGACACCACACGACAGTATAATTCACCCCTCCACTTT. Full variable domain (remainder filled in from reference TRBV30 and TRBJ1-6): SQTIHQWPATLVQPVGSPLSLECTVEGTSNPNLYWYRQAAGRGLQLLFYSVGIGQISSEVPQNLSASRPQDRQFILSSKKLLLSDSGFYLCAWADTTRQYNSPLHFGNGTRLTVT.

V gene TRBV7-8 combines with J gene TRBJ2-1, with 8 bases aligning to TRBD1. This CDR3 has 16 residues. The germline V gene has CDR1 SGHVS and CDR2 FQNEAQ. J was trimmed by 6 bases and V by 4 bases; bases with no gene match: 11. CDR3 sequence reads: CASSYRTGMIFNEQFF. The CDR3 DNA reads TGTGCCAGCAGCTACAGGACAGGGATGATTTTCAATGAGCAGTTCTTC.

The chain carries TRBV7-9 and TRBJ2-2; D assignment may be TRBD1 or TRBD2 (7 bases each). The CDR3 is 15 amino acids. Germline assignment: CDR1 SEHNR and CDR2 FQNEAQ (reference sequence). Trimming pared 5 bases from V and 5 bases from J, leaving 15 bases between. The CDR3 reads CASSGDREGTGELFF. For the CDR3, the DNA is TGTGCCAGCAGCGGAGACAGGGAGGGAACCGGGGAGCTGTTTTTT. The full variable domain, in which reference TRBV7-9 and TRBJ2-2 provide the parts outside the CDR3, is DTGVSQNPRHKITKRGQNVTFRCDPISEHNRLYWYRQTLGQGPEFLTYFQNEAQLEKSRLLSDRFSAERPKGSFSTLEIQRTEQGDSAMYLCASSGDREGTGELFFGEGSRLTVL.

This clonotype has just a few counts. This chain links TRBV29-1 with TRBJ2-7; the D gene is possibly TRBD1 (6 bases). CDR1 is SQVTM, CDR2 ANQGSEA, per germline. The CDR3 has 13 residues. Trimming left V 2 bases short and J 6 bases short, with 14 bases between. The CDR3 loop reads CSVESQGYREQYF. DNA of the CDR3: TGCAGCGTTGAAAGCCAGGGGTATCGCGAGCAGTACTTC.

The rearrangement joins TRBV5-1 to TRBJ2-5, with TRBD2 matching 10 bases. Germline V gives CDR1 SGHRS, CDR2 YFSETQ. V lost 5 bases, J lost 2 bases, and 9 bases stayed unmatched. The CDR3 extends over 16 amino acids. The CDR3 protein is CASSSHGLAVQETQYF. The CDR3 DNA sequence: TGCGCCAGCAGTTCCCACGGACTAGCGGTACAAGAGACCCAGTACTTC.

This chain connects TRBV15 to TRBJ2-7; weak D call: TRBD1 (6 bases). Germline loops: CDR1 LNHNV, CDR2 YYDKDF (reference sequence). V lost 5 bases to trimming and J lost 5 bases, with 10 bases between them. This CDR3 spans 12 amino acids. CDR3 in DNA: TGTGCCACCAGCCGCACAGGGAACGAGCAGTACTTC. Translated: CATSRTGNEQYF. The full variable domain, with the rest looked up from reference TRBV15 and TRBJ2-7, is DAMVIQNPRYQVTQFGKPVTLSCSQTLNHNVMYWYQQKSSQAPKLLFHYYDKDFNNEADTPDNFQSRRPNTSFCFLDIRSPGLGDTAMYLCATSRTGNEQYFGPGTRLTVT.

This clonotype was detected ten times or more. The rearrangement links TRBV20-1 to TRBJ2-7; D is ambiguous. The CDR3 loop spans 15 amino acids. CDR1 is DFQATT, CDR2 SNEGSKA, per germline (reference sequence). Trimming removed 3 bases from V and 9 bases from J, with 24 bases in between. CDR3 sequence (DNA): TGCAGTGCTAGCGGCTCGGACCTCCCTCTCTTTGGGCAGTACTTC. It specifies CSASGSDLPLFGQYF.

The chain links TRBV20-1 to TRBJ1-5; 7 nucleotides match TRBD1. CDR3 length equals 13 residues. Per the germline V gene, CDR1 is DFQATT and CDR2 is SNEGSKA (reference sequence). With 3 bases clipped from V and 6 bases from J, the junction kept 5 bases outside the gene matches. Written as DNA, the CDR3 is TGCAGTGCTAGGGGGAGGGGGCGTCAGCCCCAGCATTTT. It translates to CSARGRGRQPQHF.

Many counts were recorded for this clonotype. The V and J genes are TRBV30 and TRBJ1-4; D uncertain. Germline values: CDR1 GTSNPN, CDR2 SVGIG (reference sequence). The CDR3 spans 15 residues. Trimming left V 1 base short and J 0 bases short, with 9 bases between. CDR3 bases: TGTGCCTGGAGTGACTATAGTGCAACTAATGAAAAACTGTTTTTT. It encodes CAWSDYSATNEKLFF.

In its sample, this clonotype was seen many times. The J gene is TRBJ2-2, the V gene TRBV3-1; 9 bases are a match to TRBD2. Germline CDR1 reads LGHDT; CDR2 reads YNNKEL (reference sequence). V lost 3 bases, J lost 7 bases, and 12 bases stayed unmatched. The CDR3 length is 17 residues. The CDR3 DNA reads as TGTGCCAGCAGCCATTCGGCGGGAGGGCCGTTAGTCGGGGAGCTGTTTTTT. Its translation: CASSHSAGGPLVGELFF. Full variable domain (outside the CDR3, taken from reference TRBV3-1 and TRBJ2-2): DTAVSQTPKYLVTQMGNDKSIKCEQNLGHDTMYWYKQDSKKFLKIMFSYNNKELIINETVPNRFSPKSPDKAHLNLHINSLELGDSAVYFCASSHSAGGPLVGELFFGEGSRLTVL.